This T cell receptor (beta chain) appears in the sequencing data of a study of CXCR3-negative and CXCR3-positive naive CD8 T cells. Notes on the study in general: Memory CD8+ cells showed much lower diversity, while both naive subsets displayed comparably high diversity. Naive subsets did not differ in surface CD5, and the authors estimated TCR strength using properties of the TRB CDR3. CXCR3-positive naive cells carried more hydrophobic TRB CDR3s than CXCR3-negative naive cells did.

UMI labels and 5' RACE were used to prepare the TRB cDNA libraries. TCRdb re-called the 5' RACE reads and shows each CDR3 protein once, DNA omitted. The sample yields over 100,000 distinct CDR3 sequences, of which the top ten take up roughly 0.3%. Germline CDR1 KGHDR, CDR2 SFDVKD. The CDR3 consists of 15 residues. Naive CD8+ T cells were CD45RO-CCR7+CD27+CD95-. As regards this clonotype: Its antigen is currently unknown.

The chain is built from TRBV24-1 and TRBJ2-2; as DNA is missing, the TRBD2 call by TCRdb cannot be tested. The sample comprised naive CXCR3- CD8+ T cells from blood. Stated subset: CD45RO-CCR7+CD27+CD95- naive CD8+ T cells lacking CXCR3 (TNR3-). The sequence was obtained from a human donor in good health. Some clones in this sample may be carry-over from other donors' samples. CDR3 sequence: CATSDPCKGPGELFF.